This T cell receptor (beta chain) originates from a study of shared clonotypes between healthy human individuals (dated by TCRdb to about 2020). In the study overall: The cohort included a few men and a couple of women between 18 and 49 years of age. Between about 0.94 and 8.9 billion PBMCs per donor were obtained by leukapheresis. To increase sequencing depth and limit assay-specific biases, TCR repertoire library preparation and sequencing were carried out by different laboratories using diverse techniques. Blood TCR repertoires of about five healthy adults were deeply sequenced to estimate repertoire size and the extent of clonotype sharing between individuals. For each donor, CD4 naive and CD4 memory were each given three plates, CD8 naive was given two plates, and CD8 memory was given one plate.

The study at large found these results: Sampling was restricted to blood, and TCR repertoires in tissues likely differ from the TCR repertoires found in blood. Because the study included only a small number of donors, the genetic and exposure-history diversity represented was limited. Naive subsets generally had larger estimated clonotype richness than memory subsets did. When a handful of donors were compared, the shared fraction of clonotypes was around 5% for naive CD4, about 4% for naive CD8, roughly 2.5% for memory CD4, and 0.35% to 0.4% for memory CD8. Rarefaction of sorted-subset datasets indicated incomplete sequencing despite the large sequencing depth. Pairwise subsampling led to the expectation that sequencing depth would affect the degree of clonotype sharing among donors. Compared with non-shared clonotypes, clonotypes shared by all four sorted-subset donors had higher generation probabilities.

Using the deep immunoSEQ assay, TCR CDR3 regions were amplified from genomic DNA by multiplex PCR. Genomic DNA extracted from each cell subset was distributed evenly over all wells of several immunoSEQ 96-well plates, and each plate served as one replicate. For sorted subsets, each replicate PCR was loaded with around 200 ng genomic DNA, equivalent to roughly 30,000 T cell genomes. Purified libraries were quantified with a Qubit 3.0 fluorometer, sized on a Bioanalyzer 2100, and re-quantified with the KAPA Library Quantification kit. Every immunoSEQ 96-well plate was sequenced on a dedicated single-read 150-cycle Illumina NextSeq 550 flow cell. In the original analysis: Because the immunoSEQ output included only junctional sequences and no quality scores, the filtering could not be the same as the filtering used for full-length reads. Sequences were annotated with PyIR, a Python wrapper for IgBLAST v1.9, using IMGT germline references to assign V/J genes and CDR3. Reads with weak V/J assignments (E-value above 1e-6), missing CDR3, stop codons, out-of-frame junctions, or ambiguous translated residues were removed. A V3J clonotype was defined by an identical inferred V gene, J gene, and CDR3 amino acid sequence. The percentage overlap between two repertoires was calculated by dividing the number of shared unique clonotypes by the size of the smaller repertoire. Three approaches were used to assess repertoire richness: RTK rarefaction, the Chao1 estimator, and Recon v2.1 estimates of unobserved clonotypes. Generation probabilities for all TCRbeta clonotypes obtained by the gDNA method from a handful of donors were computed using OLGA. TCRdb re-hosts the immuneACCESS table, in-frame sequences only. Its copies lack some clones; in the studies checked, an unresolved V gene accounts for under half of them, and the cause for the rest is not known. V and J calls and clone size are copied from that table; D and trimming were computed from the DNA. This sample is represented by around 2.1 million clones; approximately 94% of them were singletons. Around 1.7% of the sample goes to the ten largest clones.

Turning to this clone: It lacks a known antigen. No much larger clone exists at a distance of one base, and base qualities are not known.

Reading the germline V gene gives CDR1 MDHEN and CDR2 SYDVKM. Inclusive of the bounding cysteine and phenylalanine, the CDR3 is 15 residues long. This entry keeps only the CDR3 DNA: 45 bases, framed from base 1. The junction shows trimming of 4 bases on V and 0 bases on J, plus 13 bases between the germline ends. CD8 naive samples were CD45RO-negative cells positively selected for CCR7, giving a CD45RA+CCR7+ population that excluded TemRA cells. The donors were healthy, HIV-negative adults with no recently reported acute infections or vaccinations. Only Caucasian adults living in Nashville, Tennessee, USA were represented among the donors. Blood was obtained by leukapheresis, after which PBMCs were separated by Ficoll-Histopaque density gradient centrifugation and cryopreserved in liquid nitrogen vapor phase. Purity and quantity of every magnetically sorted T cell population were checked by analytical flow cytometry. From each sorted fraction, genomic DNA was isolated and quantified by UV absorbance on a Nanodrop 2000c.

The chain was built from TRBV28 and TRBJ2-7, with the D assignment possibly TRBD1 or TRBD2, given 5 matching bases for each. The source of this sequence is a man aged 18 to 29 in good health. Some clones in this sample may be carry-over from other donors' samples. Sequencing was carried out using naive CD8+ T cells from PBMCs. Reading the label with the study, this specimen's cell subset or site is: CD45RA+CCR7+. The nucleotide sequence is TGTGCCAGCAGTTCCAGGGACGGTGGCTCCTACGAGCAGTACTTC. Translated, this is CASSSRDGGSYEQYF.